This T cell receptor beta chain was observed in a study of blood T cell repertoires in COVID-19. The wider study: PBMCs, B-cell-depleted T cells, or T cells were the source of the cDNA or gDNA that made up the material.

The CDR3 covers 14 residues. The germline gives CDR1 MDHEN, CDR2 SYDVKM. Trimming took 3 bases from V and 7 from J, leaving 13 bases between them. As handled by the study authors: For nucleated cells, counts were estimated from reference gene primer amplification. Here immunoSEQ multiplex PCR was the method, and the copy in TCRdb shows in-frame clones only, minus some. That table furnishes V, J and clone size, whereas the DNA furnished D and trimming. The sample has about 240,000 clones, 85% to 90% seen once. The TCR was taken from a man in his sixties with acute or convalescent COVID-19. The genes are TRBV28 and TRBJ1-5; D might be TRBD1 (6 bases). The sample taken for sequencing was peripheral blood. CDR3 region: CASSFSGDRQPQHF. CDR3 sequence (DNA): TGTGCCAGCAGTTTCTCAGGGGATAGGCAGCCCCAGCATTTT.